A selection of T cell receptor beta chains follows, all from one sample in a study of blood T cell repertoires in COVID-19. Using immunoSEQ multiplex PCR, the repertoire was profiled, and TCRdb retains in-frame clones only, with some absent. The data show 300,000 to 350,000 clones, with approximately 86% seen just once and roughly 2.3% held by the top ten. Sequencing was carried out using peripheral blood. All receptors derive from a man younger than 35 with active or convalescent COVID-19. Each CDR3 is given with its conserved first and last residue. Fields, in order: D gene, clone size, V gene, J gene, CDR3 DNA, CDR3 protein. A D gene is named only where the DNA matches it firmly. Clone size, where shown, is once, few, many, or a class for clones that have expanded.

>-|-|TRBV6-2/TRBV6-3|TRBJ2-2
TGTGCCAGCAGCGGAACAGGGACCGGGGAGCTGTTTTTT
CASSGTGTGELFF
>TRBD1|-|TRBV5-1|TRBJ2-2
TGCGCCAGCACCCCGGACAGGGGGATGACCGGGGAGCTGTTTTTT
CASTPDRGMTGELFF
>-|-|TRBV13|TRBJ2-3
TGTGCCAGCAGCTCCAACACCGCGGCCACAGATACGCAGTATTTT
CASSSNTAATDTQYF
>-|-|TRBV6-2/TRBV6-3|TRBJ2-7
TGTGCCAGCAGTTCCCTAAGGACAGTCTCCTACGAGCAGTACTTC
CASSSLRTVSYEQYF
>-|-|TRBV3-1/TRBV3-2|TRBJ2-1
TGTGCCAGCAGCCAAGGGTTCTCTTCACTAAACAATGAGCAGTTCTTC
CASSQGFSSLNNEQFF
>-|-|TRBV10-1|TRBJ2-1
TGCGCCAGCAGTGAGTCCAACTACATACCGGCCAATGAGCAGTTCTTC
CASSESNYIPANEQFF
>-|-|TRBV4-3|TRBJ1-4
TGCGCCAGCAGCCAAGACGATGAAAAACTGTTTTTT
CASSQDDEKLFF
>-|-|TRBV24-1|TRBJ2-3
TGTGCCACCAGTGACCACCACTTCCGCGAGGAGCGCACAGATACGCAGTATTTT
CATSDHHFREERTDTQYF
>TRBD1|-|TRBV19|TRBJ2-6
TGTGCCAGTAGTGCTCCCGGGACAGGGGATGGGGCCAACGTCCTGACTTTC
CASSAPGTGDGANVLTF
>-|-|TRBV2|TRBJ2-7
TGTGCCAGCGGAGGGGAAAGCTACTCCTACGAGCAGTACTTC
CASGGESYSYEQYF
>TRBD1|few|TRBV5-3|TRBJ2-1
TGTGCCAGAAGTCCGGGACAGGGTAACAATGAGCAGTTCTTC
CARSPGQGNNEQFF
>-|once|TRBV20-1|TRBJ2-6
TGCAGTGCTAGTGAGAGAACTGGGGCCAACGTCCTGACTTTC
CSASERTGANVLTF
>-|-|TRBV5-1|TRBJ2-6
TGCGCCACGTCAGGGGCTGGGGCCAACGTCCTGACTTTC
CATSGAGANVLTF
>-|-|TRBV5-6|TRBJ2-7
TGTGCCAGCAGCCAGGGGGGCGAGCAGTACTTC
CASSQGGEQYF
>-|once|TRBV29-1|TRBJ2-5
TGCAGCGTTGGAGGGAGGGGGGGCCAAGAGACCCAGTACTTC
CSVGGRGGQETQYF
>TRBD2|-|TRBV7-2|TRBJ2-5
TGTGCCAGCAGACAAGCGGGGGGCGGAGAGACCCAGTACTTC
CASRQAGGGETQYF
>-|-|TRBV21-1|TRBJ1-5
TGTGCCAGCAGCAAAAGGTTGCAGGACAATCAGCCCCAGCATTTT
CASSKRLQDNQPQHF
>TRBD2|-|TRBV29-1|TRBJ2-7
TGCAGCGTTGCGACTAGCGGTTACGAGCAGTACTTC
CSVATSGYEQYF
>-|once|TRBV12-3/TRBV12-4|TRBJ1-2
TGTGCCAGCAAACCGCCGGGTCCTACCCCACTCACCTTC
CASKPPGPTPLTF
>-|-|TRBV7-8|TRBJ1-1
TGTGCCAGCAGCTTAGAGTGGTCAGTTTGGGCCCAAGCTTTCTTT
CASSLEWSVWAQAFF
>TRBD1|once|TRBV27|TRBJ1-5
TGTGCCAGCAGTGTCCAAGGGGGCGATTATCAGCCCCAGCATTTT
CASSVQGGDYQPQHF
>TRBD1|-|TRBV4-3|TRBJ1-6
TGCGCCAGCAGCCAAGAAGAAAGGGGGCCACCCCTCCACTTT
CASSQEERGPPLHF
>-|-|TRBV10-1|TRBJ2-1
TGCGCCAGCAGTCCGGGGAGCTCCTACAATGAGCAGTTCTTC
CASSPGSSYNEQFF
>TRBD1|-|TRBV7-9|TRBJ2-7
TGTGCCAGCAGCGTGGGACAGGGGGCGGCCTACGAGCAGTACTTC
CASSVGQGAAYEQYF
>TRBD1|-|TRBV7-2|TRBJ1-1
TGTGCCAGCAGCTTAGAGGGACAGGGAACTGAAGCTTTCTTT
CASSLEGQGTEAFF
>TRBD2|-|TRBV27|TRBJ2-7
TGTGCCAGCCGTCCTCGCTTACGACTAGCGGGAGACCAAAACAGCTCCTACGAGCAGTACTTC
CASRPRLRLAGDQNSSYEQYF
>TRBD1|-|TRBV29-1|TRBJ1-1
TGCAGCGTCAGACAGGGCCCGAACACTGAAGCTTTCTTT
CSVRQGPNTEAFF
>TRBD1|few|TRBV6-5|TRBJ1-2
TGTGCCACCGACTCGCCGGGACAGGGGATCGACGGCTACACCTTC
CATDSPGQGIDGYTF
>TRBD1|-|TRBV6-6|TRBJ1-6
TGTGCCAGCAGATCAACCGGGACAGGGTCTTCACCCCTCCACTTT
CASRSTGTGSSPLHF
>-|-|TRBV4-1|TRBJ1-1
TGCGCCAGCAGACTACAGGCTGTGAACACTGAAGCTTTCTTT
CASRLQAVNTEAFF
>-|-|TRBV28|TRBJ1-1
TGTGCCAGCCTAACAGGTATCAGGGCTTTCTTT
CASLTGIRAFF
>-|-|TRBV13|TRBJ1-3
TGTGCCAGCAGTAACATAACAGGCTTCTCTGGAAACACCATATATTTT
CASSNITGFSGNTIYF
>-|-|TRBV19|TRBJ2-5
TGTGCCAGTAGCGGAGGACGAATCGGAGAGACCCAGTACTTC
CASSGGRIGETQYF
>TRBD1|-|TRBV18|TRBJ1-5
TGTGCCAGCTCTCTCCGGGACAGGGTCGATCAGCCCCAGCATTTT
CASSLRDRVDQPQHF
>-|-|TRBV6-6|TRBJ1-1
TGTGCCAGCAGCCCTATGGGACAAGGGGGAATTCAAGCTTTCTTT
CASSPMGQGGIQAFF
>TRBD2|-|TRBV15|TRBJ2-2
TGTGCCACCAGCAGGGGACTAGCATCCGGGGAGCTGTTTTTT
CATSRGLASGELFF
>TRBD2|-|TRBV7-3|TRBJ2-1
TGTGCCAGCAGCTCGAGCGGGGGGGGCTGGATCGAGCAGTTCTTC
CASSSSGGGWIEQFF
>TRBD1|-|TRBV6-5|TRBJ1-2
TGTGCCAGCAGTCCCCGGACAGGAGGATATGGCTACACCTTC
CASSPRTGGYGYTF
>-|once|TRBV6-5|TRBJ1-1
TGTGCCAGCAGTTACTCGAAAGAGAAGGCTTTCTTT
CASSYSKEKAFF
>-|once|TRBV11-2|TRBJ1-5
TGTGCCAGCAGCTGGGGAGCCAATCAGCCCCAGCATTTT
CASSWGANQPQHF
>-|-|TRBV6-5|TRBJ2-1
TGTGCCAGCAGCCTTGCTAACAATGAGCAGTTCTTC
CASSLANNEQFF
>TRBD1|-|TRBV18|TRBJ1-2
TGTGCCAGCTCACCAGCCCCCGGACAGGGGCCTCCTAACTATGGCTACACCTTC
CASSPAPGQGPPNYGYTF
>-|once|TRBV6-1|TRBJ1-2
TGTGCCAGCAGTGAGGGGGGAACTCTCTATGGCTACACCTTC
CASSEGGTLYGYTF
>-|-|TRBV12-5|TRBJ1-2
TGTGCTAGTGGTCAATTTCTTTTACAGGGAGACGGGGCTAACTATGGCTACACCTTC
CASGQFLLQGDGANYGYTF
>TRBD1|-|TRBV15|TRBJ1-2
TGTGCCACCAGCAGACGACAGGGCGGGTATGGCTACACCTTC
CATSRRQGGYGYTF
>-|-|TRBV27|TRBJ2-7
TGTGCCAGCAGTTCCCTCGGCCGCGGAACCTCCTACGAGCAGTACTTC
CASSSLGRGTSYEQYF
>-|-|TRBV3-1/TRBV3-2|TRBJ2-5
TGTGCCAGCAGCCAAGTAAACGGCCAAGAGACCCAGTACTTC
CASSQVNGQETQYF
>TRBD1|-|TRBV5-4|TRBJ1-2
TGTGCCAGCAGCGGGACAGGGGGCCAGGGCTACACCTTC
CASSGTGGQGYTF